This is a list of T cell receptor beta chains from one sample in a study of CD8+ T cells in alopecia areata. TCRdb's table, derived via immunoSEQ multiplex PCR, lists solely in-frame clones and lacks some. The sample lists approximately 180,000 clones, approximately 70% occurring once. Sample: CD8+ T cells sorted from blood, taken at week 0. All receptors derive from a human donor with alopecia areata. CDR3s include the opening cysteine and the closing phenylalanine or tryptophan. A D gene is named only where the DNA matches it firmly. Clone size appears in some rows only: once, few, many, or a class for an expanded clone.

V gene,J gene,clone size,D gene,CDR3 DNA,CDR3 protein
TRBV25-1,TRBJ2-7,once,NA,TGTGCCAGCAGTCCCACCCACGGACGGAATTCCTACGAGCAGTACTTC,CASSPTHGRNSYEQYF
TRBV5-1,TRBJ1-1,NA,NA,TGCGCCAGCAGCTTGTCCGCATTCAACACTGAAGCTTTCTTT,CASSLSAFNTEAFF
TRBV25-1,TRBJ2-4,NA,NA,TGTGCCAGCTCATCACTGGAGGCCCAGTACTTC,CASSSLEAQYF
TRBV6-5,TRBJ1-1,NA,NA,TGTGCCAGCAGTCCGACAGGGAACACTGAAGCTTTCTTT,CASSPTGNTEAFF
TRBV29-1,TRBJ1-4,few,TRBD1,TGCAGCGTTGAGAGTCAGGGGGATGAAAAACTGTTTTTT,CSVESQGDEKLFF
TRBV5-6,TRBJ2-7,few,NA,TGTGCCAGCAGCCCGGGGAGGTCCTACGAGCAGTACTTC,CASSPGRSYEQYF
TRBV29-1,TRBJ2-7,NA,TRBD1,TGCAGCGTTGAAGATATGTCAAGGGGGCTGGGCTACGAGCAGTACTTC,CSVEDMSRGLGYEQYF
TRBV4-1,TRBJ1-2,NA,NA,TGCGCCAGCAGCCAAGATATAACGTTTAACTATGGCTACACCTTC,CASSQDITFNYGYTF
TRBV7-8,TRBJ2-1,NA,NA,TGTGCCAGCAGCATAAACAACGAGCAGTTCTTC,CASSINNEQFF
TRBV19,TRBJ2-2,many,NA,TGTGCCACCCAAGGGGAGAACACCGGGGAGCTGTTTTTT,CATQGENTGELFF
TRBV2,TRBJ1-5,NA,NA,TGTGCCAGCAGTGAAGGCTCTAGCAATCAGCCCCAGCATTTT,CASSEGSSNQPQHF
TRBV25-1,TRBJ2-5,NA,TRBD1,TGTGCCAGCAGGCTGACAGGGTTAGAGACCCAGTACTTC,CASRLTGLETQYF
TRBV2,TRBJ2-7,NA,TRBD1,TGTGCCAGCCGACGGACAGGGTTCTACGAGCAGTACTTC,CASRRTGFYEQYF
TRBV29-1,TRBJ2-7,NA,NA,TGCAGCGTTGAATCGGGGTTCGACTACGAGCAGTACTTC,CSVESGFDYEQYF
TRBV15,TRBJ1-1,NA,TRBD1,TGTGCCACCAGCAGAGAAGGGGACAGACAAATGAACACTGAAGCTTTCTTT,CATSREGDRQMNTEAFF
TRBV7-9,TRBJ2-5,few,TRBD1,TGTGCCAGCAGCTCCCCCTGGACAGGGCAAGAGACCCAGTACTTC,CASSSPWTGQETQYF